The TCR beta chain under discussion was sequenced for a study of Graves' ophthalmopathy and Graves' hyperthyroidism. In donors with ophthalmopathy, activity was moderate-to-severe, with CAS ≥3, NOSPECS ≥4 and duration under 3 months. Other autoimmune disease, uncontrolled infection, pregnancy and lactation led to exclusion. Germline trimming cut 5 bases from V and 5 bases from J; bases unmatched to any gene: 10. Germline CDR1 MNHEY, CDR2 SVGEGT. The CDR3 runs 17 residues. RNA served as the template for amplifying TCR beta CDR3 regions. First-round RT-PCR used HTBI primers; second-round multiplex PCR followed. TCRdb redid the calling of the multiplex PCR reads with MiXCR, one entry per CDR3 protein. Among about 480,000 distinct CDR3 sequences listed, 14% were seen once.

This receptor was identified in a woman between 25 and 40 years old with Graves' ophthalmopathy. Source material: blood. V and J are TRBV6-2 or TRBV6-3 and TRBJ1-5, with 12 bases that match TRBD1. CDR3 nucleotides: TGTGCCAGCAGTCACGGAGGGACAGGGGGCTATTATCAGCCCCAGCATTTT. Its translation: CASSHGGTGGYYQPQHF.